A single T cell receptor beta chain is shown here with its context. No antigen is known for it. No much larger clonotype is one base removed from it; base qualities were not supplied. At diagnosis, tumor, uninvolved tumor-adjacent lung and peripheral blood were collected and then preserved as a mix of FFPE and fresh-frozen material. For TCR repertoire profiling, blood samples were analyzed in the form of peripheral blood mononuclear cells. Its CDR3 holds 13 amino acids, cysteine through phenylalanine. Of all the DNA, just the CDR3 is kept, 39 bases in frame from base 1. V is pruned by 7 bases and J by 8 bases, leaving 10 bases of the junction without a gene match. Sequences MNHEY (CDR1) and SVGAGI (CDR2) are obtained from the germline V gene. The source of the sample is a study of T cells in localized non-small cell lung cancer (dated by TCRdb to 2020 to 2021). Broadly, across the study: T cell repertoires of more than 200 early-stage NSCLC patients were analyzed, with tumors being compared against uninvolved tumor-adjacent lungs. The cohort was made up of 200 to 250 treatment-naive NSCLC patients whose localized lung tumors had been resected. Of the NSCLC patients, roughly 130 were male and 107 were female, and the mean age was approximately 64 years.

TCR beta CDR3 regions were sequenced from DNA using the immunoSEQ Assay. In the source study's methods: To compute T cell density, TCR beta template counts were normalized to usable DNA, which was estimated by amplifying housekeeping genes. Richness was estimated using the preseqR package, with extrapolation to 400,000 templates for PBMC samples and to 120,000 templates for tissue samples. Clonality was calculated as one minus Pielou's evenness. Differential abundance testing on productive amino-acid clonotypes, with a minimum total count of 5 and an alpha of 0.1, was used to identify tissue-enriched TCRs. The Jaccard Index and the Morisita Overlap Index were used to quantify repertoire overlap between compartments. GLIPH grouped TCR beta CDR3s together with public tetramer-defined viral CDR3s, and a viral motif had to include at least three viral sequences and also show V-gene enrichment. In TCRdb, the immuneACCESS table is reduced to in-frame sequences with V and J assigned. These tables do not hold every clone; where another copy was compared, an unresolved V gene accounts for under half, and the others remain unexplained. That table supplies the V and J calls and clone size; D and trimming were determined from the DNA. Within this sample are around 25,000 clones, with about 92% of them counted one time only. The top ten constitute roughly 15% of the sample.

Broad study findings and their caveats: Because multi-region sequencing of the tumors was not done, intratumor heterogeneity could not be ruled out. A median of 57 of the top 100 tumor clones were detected in paired uninvolved adjacent lung, and 28 of these tumor clones were also found among the top 100 clones of the paired uninvolved adjacent lung. Uninvolved tumor-adjacent lung showed the highest T cell clonality, higher than tumor, which suggests more focused antigenic responses in the adjacent lung. Higher blood T cell density associated with longer overall survival, while higher adjacent-lung clonality associated with shorter survival. Since the design was exploratory, TCR variables were selected using unadjusted p-values with no false-discovery rate correction.

The chain is encoded by TRBV6-5 joined to TRBJ1-2; 7 middle bases align to TRBD1. Sequencing was performed on peripheral blood, taken before any cancer treatment. The TCR was taken from a man between 40 and 70 years old with stage III squamous cell lung carcinoma. The DNA sequence is given as TGTGCCAGCACCAGAGTACAGGGGCAAGGCTACACCTTC. It is translated as CASTRVQGQGYTF.